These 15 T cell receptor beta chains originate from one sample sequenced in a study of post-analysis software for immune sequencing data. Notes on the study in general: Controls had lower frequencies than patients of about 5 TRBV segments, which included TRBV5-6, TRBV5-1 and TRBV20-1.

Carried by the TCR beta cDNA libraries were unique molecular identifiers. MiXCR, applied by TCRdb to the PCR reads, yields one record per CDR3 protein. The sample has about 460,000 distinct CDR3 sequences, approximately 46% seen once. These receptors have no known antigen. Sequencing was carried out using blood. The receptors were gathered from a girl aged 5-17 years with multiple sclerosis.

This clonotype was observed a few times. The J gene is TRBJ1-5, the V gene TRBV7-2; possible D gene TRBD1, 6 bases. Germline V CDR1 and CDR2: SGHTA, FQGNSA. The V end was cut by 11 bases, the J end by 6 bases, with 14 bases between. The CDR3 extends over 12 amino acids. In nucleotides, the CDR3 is TGTGCCGGCCGAAACAGGGCTCAGCCCCAGCATTTT. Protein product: CAGRNRAQPQHF.

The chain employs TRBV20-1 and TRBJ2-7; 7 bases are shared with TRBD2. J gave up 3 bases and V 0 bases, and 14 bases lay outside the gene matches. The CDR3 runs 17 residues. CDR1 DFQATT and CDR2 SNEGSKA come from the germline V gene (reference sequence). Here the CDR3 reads CSAREAAGWKNVYEQYF. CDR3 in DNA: TGCAGTGCTAGAGAGGCAGCGGGGTGGAAGAATGTCTACGAGCAGTACTTC.

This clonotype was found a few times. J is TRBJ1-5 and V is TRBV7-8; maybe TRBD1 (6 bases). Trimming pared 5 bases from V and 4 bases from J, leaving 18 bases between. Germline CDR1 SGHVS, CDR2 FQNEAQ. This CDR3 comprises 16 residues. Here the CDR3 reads CASSPRPGARNQPQHF. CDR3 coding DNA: TGTGCCAGCAGCCCTCGCCCAGGGGCCAGGAATCAGCCCCAGCATTTT.

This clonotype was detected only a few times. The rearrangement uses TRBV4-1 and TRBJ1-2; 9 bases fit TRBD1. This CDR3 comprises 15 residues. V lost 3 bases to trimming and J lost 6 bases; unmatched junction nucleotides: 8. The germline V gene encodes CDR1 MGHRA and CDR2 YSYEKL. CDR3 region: CASSHPGQGWNGYTF. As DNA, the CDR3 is TGCGCCAGCAGCCACCCCGGACAGGGGTGGAATGGCTACACCTTC.

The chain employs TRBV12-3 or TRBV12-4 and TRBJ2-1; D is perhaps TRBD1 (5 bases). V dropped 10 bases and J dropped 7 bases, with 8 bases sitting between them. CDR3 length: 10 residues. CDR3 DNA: TGTGCCATAAGGGGAAATGAGCAGTTCTTC. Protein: CAIRGNEQFF.

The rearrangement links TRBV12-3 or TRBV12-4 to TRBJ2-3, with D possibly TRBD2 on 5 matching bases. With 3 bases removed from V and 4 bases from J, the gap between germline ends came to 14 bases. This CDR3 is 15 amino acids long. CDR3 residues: CASSFGIGSADTQYF. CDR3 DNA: TGTGCCAGCAGTTTTGGCATAGGGAGCGCAGATACGCAGTATTTT.

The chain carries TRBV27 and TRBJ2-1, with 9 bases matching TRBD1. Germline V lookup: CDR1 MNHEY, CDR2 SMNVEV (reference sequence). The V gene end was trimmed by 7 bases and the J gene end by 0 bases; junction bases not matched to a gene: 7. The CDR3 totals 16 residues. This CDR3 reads CASIPTGGSSYNEQFF. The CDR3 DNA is TGTGCCAGCATCCCGACAGGGGGGAGCTCCTACAATGAGCAGTTCTTC.

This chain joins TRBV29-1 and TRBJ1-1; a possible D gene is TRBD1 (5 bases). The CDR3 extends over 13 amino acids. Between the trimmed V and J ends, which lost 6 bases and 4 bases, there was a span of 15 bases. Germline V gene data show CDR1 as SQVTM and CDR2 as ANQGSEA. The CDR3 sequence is CSVGEPGGTEAFF. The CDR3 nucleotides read TGCAGCGTGGGGGAACCGGGGGGCACTGAAGCTTTCTTT.

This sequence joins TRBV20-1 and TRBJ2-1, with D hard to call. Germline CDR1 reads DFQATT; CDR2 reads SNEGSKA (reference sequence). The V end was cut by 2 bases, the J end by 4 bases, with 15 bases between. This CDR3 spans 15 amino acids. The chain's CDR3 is CSARSSENYYNEQFF. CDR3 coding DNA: TGCAGTGCTAGATCCAGCGAGAACTATTACAATGAGCAGTTCTTC.

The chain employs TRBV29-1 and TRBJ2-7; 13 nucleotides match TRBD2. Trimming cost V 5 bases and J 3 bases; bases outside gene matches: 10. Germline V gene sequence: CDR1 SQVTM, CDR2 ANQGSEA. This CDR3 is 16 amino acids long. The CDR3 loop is CSVFGLAGDTVYEQYF. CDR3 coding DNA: TGCAGCGTTTTTGGACTAGCGGGAGATACGGTCTACGAGCAGTACTTC.

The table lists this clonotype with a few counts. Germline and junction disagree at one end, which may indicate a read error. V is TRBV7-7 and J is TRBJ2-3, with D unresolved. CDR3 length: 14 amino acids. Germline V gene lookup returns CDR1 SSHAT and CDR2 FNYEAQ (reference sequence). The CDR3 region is CASRPNRAPDTQYF. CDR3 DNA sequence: TGTGCTAGCAGGCCAAACCGGGCCCCGGATACGCAGTATTTT.

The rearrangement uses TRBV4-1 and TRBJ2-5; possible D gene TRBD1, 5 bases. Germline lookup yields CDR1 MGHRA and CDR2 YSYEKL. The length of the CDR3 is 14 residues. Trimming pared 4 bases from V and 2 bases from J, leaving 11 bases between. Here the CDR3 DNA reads TGCGCCAGCAGCCGAGAGACAGATCAAGAGACCCAGTACTTC. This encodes CASSRETDQETQYF.

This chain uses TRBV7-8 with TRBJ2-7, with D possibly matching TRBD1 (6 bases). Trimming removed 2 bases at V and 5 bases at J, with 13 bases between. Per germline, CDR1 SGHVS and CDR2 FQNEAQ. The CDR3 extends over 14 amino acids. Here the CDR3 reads CASSLLHRVNEQYF. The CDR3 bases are TGTGCCAGCAGCTTACTTCACAGGGTCAACGAGCAGTACTTC.

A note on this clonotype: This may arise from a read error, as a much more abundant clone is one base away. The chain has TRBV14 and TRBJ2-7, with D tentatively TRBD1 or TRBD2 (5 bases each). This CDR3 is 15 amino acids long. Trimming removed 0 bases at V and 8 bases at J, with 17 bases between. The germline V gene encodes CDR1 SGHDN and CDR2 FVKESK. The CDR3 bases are TGTGCCAGCAGCCAAGATCGGGGCACCGGATACAAGCAGTACTTC. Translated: CASSQDRGTGYKQYF.

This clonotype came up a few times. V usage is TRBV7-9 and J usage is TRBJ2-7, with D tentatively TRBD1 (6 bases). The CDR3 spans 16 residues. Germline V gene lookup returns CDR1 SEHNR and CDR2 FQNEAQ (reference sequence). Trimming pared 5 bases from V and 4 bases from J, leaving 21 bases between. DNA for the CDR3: TGTGCCAGCAGCGTTGCCGGAACAGGGAATTCGTACGAGCAGTACTTC. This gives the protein CASSVAGTGNSYEQYF.